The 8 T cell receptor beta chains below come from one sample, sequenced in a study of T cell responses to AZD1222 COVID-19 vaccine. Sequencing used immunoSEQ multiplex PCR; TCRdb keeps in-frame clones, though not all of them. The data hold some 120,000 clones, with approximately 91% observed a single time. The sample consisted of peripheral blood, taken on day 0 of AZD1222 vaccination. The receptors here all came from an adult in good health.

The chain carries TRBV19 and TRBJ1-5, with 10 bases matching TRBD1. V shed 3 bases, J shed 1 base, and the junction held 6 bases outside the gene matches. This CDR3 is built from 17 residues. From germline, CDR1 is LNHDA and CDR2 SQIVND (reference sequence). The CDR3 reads CASSIRQGARSNQPQHF. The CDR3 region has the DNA TGTGCCAGTAGTATCCGACAGGGGGCTCGGAGCAATCAGCCCCAGCATTTT.

The CDR3 spells CASSLLGRGYTGELFF. DNA of the CDR3: TGTGCCAGCAGTTTATTGGGCAGGGGGTACACCGGGGAGCTGTTTTTT. The chain joins TRBV28 to TRBJ2-2; 7 nucleotides align to TRBD1. CDR1 is MDHEN and CDR2 is SYDVKM in the germline V gene. CDR3 size: 16 residues. V dropped 1 base and J dropped 3; count of bases not matched to a gene: 5.

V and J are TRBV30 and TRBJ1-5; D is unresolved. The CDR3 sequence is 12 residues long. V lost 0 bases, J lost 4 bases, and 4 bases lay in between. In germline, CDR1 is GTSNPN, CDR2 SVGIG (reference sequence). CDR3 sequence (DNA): TGTGCCTGGAGTGTACTTAATCAGCCCCAGCATTTT. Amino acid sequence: CAWSVLNQPQHF.

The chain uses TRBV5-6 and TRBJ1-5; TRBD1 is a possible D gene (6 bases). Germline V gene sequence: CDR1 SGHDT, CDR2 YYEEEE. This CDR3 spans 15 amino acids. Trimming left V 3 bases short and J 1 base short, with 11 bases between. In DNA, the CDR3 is TGTGCCAGCAGCTGGGGGGGGCGGAGCAATCAGCCCCAGCATTTT. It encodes CASSWGGRSNQPQHF.

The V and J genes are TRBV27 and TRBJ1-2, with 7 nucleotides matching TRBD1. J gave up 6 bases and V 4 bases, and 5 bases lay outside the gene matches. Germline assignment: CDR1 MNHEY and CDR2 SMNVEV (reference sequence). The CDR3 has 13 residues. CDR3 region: CASSSETGNGYTF. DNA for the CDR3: TGTGCCAGCAGTTCCGAGACAGGGAATGGCTACACCTTC.

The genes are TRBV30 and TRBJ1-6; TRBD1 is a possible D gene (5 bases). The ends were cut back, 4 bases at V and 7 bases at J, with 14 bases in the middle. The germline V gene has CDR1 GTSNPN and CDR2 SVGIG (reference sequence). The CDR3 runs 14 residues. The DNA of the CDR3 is TGTGCCTGGATGGGGTCCGGGGCCAATTCACCCCTCCACTTT. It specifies CAWMGSGANSPLHF.

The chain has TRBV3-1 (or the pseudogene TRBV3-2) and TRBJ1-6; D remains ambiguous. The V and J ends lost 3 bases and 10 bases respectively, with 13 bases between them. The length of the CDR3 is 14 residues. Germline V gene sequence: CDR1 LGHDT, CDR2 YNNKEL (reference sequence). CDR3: CASSHSGGRSPLHF. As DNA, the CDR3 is TGTGCCAGCAGCCACAGCGGTGGTCGGTCACCCCTCCACTTT.

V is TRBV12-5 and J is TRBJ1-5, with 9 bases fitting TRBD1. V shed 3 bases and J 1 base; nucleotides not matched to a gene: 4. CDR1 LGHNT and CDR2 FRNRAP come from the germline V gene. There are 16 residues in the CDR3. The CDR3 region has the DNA TGTGCTAGTGGTTTAGCCGGACAGGGGAGCAATCAGCCCCAGCATTTT. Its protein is CASGLAGQGSNQPQHF.